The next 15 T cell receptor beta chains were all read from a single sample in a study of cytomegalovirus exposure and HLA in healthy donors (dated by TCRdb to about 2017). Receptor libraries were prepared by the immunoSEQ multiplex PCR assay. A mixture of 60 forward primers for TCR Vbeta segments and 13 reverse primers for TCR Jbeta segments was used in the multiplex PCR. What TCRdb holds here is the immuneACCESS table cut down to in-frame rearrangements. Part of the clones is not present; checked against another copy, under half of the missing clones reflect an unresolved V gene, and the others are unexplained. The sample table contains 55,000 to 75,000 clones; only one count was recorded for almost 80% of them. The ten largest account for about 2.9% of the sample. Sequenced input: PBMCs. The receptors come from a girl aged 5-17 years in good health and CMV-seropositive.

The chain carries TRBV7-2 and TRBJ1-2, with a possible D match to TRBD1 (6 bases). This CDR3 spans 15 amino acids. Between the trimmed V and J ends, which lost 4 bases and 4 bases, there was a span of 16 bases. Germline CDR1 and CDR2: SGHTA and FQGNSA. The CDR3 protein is CASSSVSRGSYGYTF. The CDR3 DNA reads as TGTGCCAGCAGCTCGGTGAGCAGGGGCAGCTATGGCTACACCTTC.

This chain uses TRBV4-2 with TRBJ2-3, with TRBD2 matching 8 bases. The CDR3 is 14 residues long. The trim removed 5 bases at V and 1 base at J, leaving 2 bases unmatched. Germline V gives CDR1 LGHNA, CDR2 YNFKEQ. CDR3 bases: TGTGCCAGCAGCAAGCGGGAGCGCACAGATACGCAGTATTTT. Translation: CASSKRERTDTQYF.

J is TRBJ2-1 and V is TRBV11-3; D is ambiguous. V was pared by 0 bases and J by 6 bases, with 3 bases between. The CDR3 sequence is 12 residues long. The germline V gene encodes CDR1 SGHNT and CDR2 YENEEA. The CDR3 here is CASSLDSNEQFF. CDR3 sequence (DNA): TGTGCCAGCAGCTTAGATAGCAATGAGCAGTTCTTC.

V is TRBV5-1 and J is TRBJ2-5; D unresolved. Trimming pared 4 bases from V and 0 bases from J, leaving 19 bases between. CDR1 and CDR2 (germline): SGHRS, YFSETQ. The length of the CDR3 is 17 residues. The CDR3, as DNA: TGCGCCAGCAGCAGAGAAGGCATTCGGGTGGACCAAGAGACCCAGTACTTC. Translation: CASSREGIRVDQETQYF.

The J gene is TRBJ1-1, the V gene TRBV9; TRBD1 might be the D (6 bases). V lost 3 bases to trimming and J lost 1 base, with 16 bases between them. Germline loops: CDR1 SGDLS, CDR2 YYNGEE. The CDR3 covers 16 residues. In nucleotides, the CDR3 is TGTGCCAGCAGCGCCCTATTTGGGGGCCAGAACACTGAAGCTTTCTTT. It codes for CASSALFGGQNTEAFF.

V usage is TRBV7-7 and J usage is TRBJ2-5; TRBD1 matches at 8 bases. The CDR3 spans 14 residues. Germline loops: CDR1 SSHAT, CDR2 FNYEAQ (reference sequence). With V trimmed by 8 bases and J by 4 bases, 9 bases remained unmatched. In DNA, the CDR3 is TGTGCCAGCTCCCGAACAGGGGGAGGAGAGACCCAGTACTTC. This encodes CASSRTGGGETQYF.

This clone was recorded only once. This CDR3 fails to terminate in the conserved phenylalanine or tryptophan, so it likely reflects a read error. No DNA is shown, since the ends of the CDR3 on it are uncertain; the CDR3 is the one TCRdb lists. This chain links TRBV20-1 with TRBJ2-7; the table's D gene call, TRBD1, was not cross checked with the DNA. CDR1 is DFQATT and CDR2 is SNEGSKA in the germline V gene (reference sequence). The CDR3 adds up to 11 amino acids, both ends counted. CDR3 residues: CSARGYRGLVL.

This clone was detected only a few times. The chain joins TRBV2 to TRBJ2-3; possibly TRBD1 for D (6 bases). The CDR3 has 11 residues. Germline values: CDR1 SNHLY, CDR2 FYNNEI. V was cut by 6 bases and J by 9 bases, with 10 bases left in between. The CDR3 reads CASREQGTQYF. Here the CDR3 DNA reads TGTGCCAGCAGAGAACAGGGCACGCAGTATTTT.

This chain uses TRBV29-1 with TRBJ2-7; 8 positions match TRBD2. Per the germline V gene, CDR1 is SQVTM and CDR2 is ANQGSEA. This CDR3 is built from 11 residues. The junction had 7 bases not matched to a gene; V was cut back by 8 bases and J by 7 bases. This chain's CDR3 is CSYFGRGEQYF. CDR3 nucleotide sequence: TGCAGCTACTTCGGGAGGGGGGAGCAGTACTTC.

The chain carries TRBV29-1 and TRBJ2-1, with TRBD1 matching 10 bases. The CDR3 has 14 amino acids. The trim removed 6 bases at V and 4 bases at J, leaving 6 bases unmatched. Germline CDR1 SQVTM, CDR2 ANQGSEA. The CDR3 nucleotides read TGCAGCGTCGGACAGGGGGGGGATTACAATGAGCAGTTCTTC. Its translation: CSVGQGGDYNEQFF.

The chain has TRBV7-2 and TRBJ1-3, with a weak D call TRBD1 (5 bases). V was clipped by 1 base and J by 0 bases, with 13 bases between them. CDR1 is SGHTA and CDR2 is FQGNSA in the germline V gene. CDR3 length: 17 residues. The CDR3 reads CASSLGRGHNSGNTIYF. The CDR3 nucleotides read TGTGCCAGCAGCTTAGGACGTGGACACAACTCTGGAAACACCATATATTTT.

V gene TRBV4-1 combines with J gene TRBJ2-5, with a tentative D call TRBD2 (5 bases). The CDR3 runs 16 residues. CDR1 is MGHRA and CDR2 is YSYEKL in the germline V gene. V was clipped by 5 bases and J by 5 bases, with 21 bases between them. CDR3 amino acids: CASSSRIGLPQETQYF. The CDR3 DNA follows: TGCGCCAGCAGCTCAAGAATTGGACTTCCTCAGGAGACCCAGTACTTC.

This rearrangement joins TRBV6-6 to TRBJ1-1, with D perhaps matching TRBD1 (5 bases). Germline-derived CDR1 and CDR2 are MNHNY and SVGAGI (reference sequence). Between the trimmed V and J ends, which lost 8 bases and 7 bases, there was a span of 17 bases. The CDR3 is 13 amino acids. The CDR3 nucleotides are TGTGCCAGCCAGTGGGGGGTTCTGGTTGAAGCTTTCTTT. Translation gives CASQWGVLVEAFF.

The CDR3 region has the DNA TGTGCCACCAGCAGCGACAGTTGGGGCACAGATACGCAGTATTTT. Amino acids: CATSSDSWGTDTQYF. This chain links TRBV15 with TRBJ2-3; possible D gene TRBD1, 5 bases. Germline CDR1 is LNHNV and CDR2 is YYDKDF (reference sequence). The V and J ends lost 3 bases and 1 base respectively, with 11 bases between them. This CDR3 has 15 amino acids. Supplemented by reference TRBV15 and TRBJ2-3, the full variable domain reads DAMVIQNPRYQVTQFGKPVTLSCSQTLNHNVMYWYQQKSSQAPKLLFHYYDKDFNNEADTPDNFQSRRPNTSFCFLDIRSPGLGDTAMYLCATSSDSWGTDTQYFGPGTRLTVL.

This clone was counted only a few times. The CDR3: CSAEDFYEQYF. As DNA, the CDR3 is TGCAGTGCTGAGGATTTCTACGAGCAGTACTTC. The rearrangement links TRBV20-1 to TRBJ2-7; D ambiguous. Trimming stripped 5 bases from V and 3 bases from J, with 8 bases between. The CDR3 has 11 residues. Germline CDR1 reads DFQATT; CDR2 reads SNEGSKA (reference sequence).